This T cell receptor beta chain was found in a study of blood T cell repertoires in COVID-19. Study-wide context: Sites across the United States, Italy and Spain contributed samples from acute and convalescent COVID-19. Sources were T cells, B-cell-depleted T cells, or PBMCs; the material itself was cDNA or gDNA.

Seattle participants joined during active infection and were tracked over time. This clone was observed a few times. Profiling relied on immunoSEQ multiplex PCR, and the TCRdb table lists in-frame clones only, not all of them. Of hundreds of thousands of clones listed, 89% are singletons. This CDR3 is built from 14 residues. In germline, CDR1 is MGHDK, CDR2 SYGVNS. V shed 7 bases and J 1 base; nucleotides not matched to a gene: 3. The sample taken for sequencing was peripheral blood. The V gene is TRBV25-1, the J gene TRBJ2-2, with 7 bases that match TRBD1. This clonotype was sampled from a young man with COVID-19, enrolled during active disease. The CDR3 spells CASIGQVNTGELFF. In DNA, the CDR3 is TGTGCCAGCATCGGACAGGTGAACACCGGGGAGCTGTTTTTT.